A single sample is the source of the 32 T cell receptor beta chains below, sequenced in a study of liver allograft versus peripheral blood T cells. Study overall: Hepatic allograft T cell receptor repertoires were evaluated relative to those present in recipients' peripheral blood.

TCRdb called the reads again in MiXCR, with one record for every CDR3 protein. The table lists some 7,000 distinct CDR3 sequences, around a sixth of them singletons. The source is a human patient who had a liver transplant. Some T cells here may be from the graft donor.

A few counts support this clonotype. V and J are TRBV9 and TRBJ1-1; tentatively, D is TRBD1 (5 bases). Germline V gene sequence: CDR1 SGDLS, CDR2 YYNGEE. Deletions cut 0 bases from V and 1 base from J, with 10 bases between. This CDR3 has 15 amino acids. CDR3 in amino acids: CASSVGGGKNTEAFF. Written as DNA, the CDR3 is TGTGCCAGCAGCGTAGGTGGGGGGAAGAACACTGAAGCTTTCTTT. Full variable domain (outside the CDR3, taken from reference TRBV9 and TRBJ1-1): DSGVTQTPKHLITATGQRVTLRCSPRSGDLSVYWYQQSLDQGLQFLIQYYNGEERAKGNILERFSAQQFPDLHSELNLSSLELGDSALYFCASSVGGGKNTEAFFGQGTRLTVV.

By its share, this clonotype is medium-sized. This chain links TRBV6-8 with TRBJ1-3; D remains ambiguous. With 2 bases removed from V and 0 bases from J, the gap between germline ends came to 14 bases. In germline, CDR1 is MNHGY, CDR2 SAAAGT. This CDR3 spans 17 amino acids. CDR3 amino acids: CASSYAFRDLSGNTIYF. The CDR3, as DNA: TGTGCCAGCAGTTACGCGTTCCGGGATCTCTCTGGAAACACCATATATTTT.

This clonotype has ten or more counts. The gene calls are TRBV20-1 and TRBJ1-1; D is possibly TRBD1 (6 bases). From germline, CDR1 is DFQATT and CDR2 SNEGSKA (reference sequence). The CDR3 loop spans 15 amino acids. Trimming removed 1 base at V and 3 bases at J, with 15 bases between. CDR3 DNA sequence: TGCAGTGCTAGAGCCCTAGACAGGTCCCACACTGAAGCTTTCTTT. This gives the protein CSARALDRSHTEAFF.

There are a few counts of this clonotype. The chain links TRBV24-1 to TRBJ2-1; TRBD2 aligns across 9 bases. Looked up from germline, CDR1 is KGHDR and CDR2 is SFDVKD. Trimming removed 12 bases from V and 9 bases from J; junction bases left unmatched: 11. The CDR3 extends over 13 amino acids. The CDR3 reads CAPIAGARGEQFF. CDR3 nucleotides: TGTGCCCCGATAGCGGGGGCCCGAGGTGAGCAGTTCTTC.

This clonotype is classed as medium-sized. The CDR3 nucleotides are TGTGCCAGCAGTGCGAGAACAGGGGGACGGGAAAAACTGTTTTTT. Its protein is CASSARTGGREKLFF. The chain has TRBV6-1 and TRBJ1-4; 8 bases fit TRBD1. The CDR3 runs to 15 residues. V trimming: 4 bases; J trimming: 8 bases; junction bases outside the gene matches: 9. Germline CDR1 reads MNHNS; CDR2 reads SASEGT.

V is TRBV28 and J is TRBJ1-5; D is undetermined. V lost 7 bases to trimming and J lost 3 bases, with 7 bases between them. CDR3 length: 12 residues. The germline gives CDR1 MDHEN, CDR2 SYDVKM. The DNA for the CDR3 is TGTGCCAGCACTATTCCCAATCAGCCCCAGCATTTT. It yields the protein CASTIPNQPQHF.

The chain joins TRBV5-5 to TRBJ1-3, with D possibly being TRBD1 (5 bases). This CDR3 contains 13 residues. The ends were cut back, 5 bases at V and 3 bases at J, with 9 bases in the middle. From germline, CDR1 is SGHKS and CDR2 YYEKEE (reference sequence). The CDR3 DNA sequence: TGTGCCAGCAGTCGGACACTTGGAAACACCATATATTTT. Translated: CASSRTLGNTIYF.

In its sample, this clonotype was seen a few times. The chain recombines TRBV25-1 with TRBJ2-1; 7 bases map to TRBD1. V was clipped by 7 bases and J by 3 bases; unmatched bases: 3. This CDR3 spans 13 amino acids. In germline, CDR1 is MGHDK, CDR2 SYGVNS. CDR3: CASNRDSYNEQFF. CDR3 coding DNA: TGTGCCAGCAACCGGGACAGCTACAATGAGCAGTTCTTC.

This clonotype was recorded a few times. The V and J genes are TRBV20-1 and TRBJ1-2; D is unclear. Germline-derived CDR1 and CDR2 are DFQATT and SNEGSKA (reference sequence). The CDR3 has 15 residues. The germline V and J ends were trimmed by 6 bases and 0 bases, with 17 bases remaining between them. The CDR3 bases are TGCAGTGCCCCCGGGGTAGCCTCAGCTAACTATGGCTACACCTTC. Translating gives CSAPGVASANYGYTF.

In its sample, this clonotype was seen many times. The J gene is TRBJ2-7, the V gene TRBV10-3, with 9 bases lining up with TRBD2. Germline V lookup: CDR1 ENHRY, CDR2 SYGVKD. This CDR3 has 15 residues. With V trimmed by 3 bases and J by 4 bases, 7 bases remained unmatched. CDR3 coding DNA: TGTGCCATCAGTGAAGGACTAGCGTACTTGTACGAGCAGTACTTC. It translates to CAISEGLAYLYEQYF.

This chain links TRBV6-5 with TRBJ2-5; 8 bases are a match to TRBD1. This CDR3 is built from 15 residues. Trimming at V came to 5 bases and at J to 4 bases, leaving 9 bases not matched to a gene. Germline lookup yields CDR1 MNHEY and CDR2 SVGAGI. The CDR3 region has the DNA TGTGCCAGCAGTCCAAGAGGGACAGGTCCAGAGACCCAGTACTTC. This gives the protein CASSPRGTGPETQYF.

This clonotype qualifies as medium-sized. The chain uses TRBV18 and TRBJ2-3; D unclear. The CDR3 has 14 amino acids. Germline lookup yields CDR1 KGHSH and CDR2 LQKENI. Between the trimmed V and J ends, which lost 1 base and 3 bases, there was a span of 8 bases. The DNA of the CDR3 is TGTGCCAGCTCACCACGGGCACTAACAGATACGCAGTATTTT. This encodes CASSPRALTDTQYF.

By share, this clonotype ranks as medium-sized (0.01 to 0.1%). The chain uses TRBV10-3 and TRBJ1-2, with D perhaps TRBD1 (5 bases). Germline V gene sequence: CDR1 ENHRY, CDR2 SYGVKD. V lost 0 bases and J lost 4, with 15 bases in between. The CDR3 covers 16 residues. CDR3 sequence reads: CAISESPGKRGYGYTF. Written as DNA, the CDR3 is TGTGCCATCAGTGAGTCACCAGGGAAGAGGGGCTATGGCTACACCTTC.

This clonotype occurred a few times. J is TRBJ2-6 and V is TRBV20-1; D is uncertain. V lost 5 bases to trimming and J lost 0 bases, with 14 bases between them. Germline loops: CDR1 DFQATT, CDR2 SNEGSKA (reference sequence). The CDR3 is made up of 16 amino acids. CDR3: CSAPGGQSSGANVLTF. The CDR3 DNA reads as TGCAGTGCTCCTGGTGGGCAAAGCTCTGGGGCCAACGTCCTGACTTTC.

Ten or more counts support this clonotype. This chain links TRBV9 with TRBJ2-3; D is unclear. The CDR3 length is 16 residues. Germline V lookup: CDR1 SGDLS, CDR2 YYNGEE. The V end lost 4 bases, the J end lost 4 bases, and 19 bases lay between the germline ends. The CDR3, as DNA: TGTGCCAGCAGCCCCCGCTTAAACTCTTTACCAGATACGCAGTATTTT. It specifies CASSPRLNSLPDTQYF.

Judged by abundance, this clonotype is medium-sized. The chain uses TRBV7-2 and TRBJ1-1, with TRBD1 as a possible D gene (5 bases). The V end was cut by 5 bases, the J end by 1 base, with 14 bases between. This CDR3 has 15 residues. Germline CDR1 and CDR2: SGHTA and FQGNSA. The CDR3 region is CASSPQGWGNTEAFF. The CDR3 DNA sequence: TGTGCCAGCAGCCCGCAGGGTTGGGGGAACACTGAAGCTTTCTTT. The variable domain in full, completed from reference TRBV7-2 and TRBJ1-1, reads GAGVSQSPSNKVTEKGKDVELRCDPISGHTALYWYRQSLGQGLEFLIYFQGNSAPDKSGLPSDRFSAERTGGSVSTLTIQRTQQEDSAVYLCASSPQGWGNTEAFFGQGTRLTVV.

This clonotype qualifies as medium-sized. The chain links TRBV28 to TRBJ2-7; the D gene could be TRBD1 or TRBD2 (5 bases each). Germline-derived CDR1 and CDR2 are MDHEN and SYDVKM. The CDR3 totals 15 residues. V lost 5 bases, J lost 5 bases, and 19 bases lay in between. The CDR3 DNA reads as TGTGCCAGCAGTCAATTAGGGACGGAGAAGCACGAGCAGTACTTC. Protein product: CASSQLGTEKHEQYF.

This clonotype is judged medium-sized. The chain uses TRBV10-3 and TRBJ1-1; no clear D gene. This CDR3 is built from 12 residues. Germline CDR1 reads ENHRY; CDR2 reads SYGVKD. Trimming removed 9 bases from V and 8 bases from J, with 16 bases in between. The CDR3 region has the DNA TGTGCCATAATAGGGAATTCGGAAGAAGCTTTCTTT. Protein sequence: CAIIGNSEEAFF.

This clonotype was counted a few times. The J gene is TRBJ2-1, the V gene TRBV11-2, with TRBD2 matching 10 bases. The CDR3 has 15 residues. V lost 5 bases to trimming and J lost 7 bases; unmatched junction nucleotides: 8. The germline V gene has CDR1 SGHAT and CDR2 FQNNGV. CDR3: CASSLGSGGVNEQFF. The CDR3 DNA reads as TGTGCCAGCAGCCTCGGAAGCGGGGGGGTTAATGAGCAGTTCTTC.

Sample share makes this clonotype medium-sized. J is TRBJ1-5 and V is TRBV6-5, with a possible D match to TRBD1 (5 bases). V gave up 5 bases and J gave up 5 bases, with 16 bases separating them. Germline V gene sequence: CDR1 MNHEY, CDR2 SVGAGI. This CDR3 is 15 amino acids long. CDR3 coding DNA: TGTGCCAGCAGTCAAAGACAGCCGGTCGATCAGCCCCAGCATTTT. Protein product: CASSQRQPVDQPQHF.

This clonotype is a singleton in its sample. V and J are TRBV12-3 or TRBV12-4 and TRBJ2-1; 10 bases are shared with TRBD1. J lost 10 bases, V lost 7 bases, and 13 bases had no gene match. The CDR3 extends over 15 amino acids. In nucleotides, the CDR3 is TGTGCCAGCAACCTAGCCCCGACAGGGGGCGTCGAGCAGTTCTTC. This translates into CASNLAPTGGVEQFF.

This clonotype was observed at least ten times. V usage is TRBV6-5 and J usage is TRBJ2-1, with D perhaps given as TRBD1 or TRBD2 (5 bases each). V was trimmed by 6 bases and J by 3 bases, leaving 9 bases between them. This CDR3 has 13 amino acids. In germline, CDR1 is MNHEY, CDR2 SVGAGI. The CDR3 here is CASSRGVYNEQFF. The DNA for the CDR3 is TGTGCCAGCAGCCGAGGGGTCTACAATGAGCAGTTCTTC.

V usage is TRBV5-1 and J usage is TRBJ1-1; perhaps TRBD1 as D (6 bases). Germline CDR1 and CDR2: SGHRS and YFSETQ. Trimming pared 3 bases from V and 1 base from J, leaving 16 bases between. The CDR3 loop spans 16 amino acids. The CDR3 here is CASSSPTGDKNTEAFF. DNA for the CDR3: TGCGCCAGCAGCTCACCAACCGGGGACAAGAACACTGAAGCTTTCTTT. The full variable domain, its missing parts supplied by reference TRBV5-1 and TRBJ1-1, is KAGVTQTPRYLIKTRGQQVTLSCSPISGHRSVSWYQQTPGQGLQFLFEYFSETQRNKGNFPGRFSGRQFSNSRSEMNVSTLELGDSALYLCASSSPTGDKNTEAFFGQGTRLTVV.

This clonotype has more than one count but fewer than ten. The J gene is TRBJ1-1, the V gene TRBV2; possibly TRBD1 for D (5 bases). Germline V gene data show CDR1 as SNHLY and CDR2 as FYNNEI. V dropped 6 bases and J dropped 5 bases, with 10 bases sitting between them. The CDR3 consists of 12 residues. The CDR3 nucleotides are TGTGCCAGCAGGAAGGGGCGGACTGAAGCTTTCTTT. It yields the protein CASRKGRTEAFF.

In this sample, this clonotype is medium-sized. CDR3 residues: CSVAQGLNTEAFF. The CDR3 coding sequence is TGCAGCGTTGCACAGGGGCTTAACACTGAAGCTTTCTTT. The chain links TRBV29-1 to TRBJ1-1; TRBD1 matches 7 bases. This CDR3 is built from 13 residues. The germline gives CDR1 SQVTM, CDR2 ANQGSEA. The trim removed 4 bases at V and 2 bases at J, leaving 4 bases unmatched.

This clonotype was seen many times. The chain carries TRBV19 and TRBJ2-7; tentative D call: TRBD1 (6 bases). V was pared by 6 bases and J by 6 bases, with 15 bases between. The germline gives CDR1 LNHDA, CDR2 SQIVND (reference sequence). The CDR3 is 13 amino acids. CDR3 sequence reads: CASRGLRGSEQYF. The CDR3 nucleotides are TGTGCCAGTAGGGGTTTGAGGGGGAGCGAGCAGTACTTC.

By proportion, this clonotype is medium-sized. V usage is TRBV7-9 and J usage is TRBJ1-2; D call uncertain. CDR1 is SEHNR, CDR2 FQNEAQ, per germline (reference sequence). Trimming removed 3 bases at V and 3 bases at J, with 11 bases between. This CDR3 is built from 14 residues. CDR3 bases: TGTGCCAGCAGCTTGACCGGCAAGGACTATGGCTACACCTTC. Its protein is CASSLTGKDYGYTF.

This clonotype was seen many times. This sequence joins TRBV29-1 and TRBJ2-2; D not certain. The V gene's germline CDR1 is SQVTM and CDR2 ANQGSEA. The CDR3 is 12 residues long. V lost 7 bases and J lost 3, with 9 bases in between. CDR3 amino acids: CSARAYTGELFF. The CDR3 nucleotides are TGCAGCGCCCGGGCCTACACCGGGGAGCTGTTTTTT.

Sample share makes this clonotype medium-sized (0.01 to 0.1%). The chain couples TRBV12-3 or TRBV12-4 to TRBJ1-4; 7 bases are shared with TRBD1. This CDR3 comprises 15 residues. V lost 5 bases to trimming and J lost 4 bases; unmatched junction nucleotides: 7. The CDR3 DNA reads TGTGCCAGCAGTATGCAACAGGGGATTAATGAAAAACTGTTTTTT. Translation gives CASSMQQGINEKLFF.

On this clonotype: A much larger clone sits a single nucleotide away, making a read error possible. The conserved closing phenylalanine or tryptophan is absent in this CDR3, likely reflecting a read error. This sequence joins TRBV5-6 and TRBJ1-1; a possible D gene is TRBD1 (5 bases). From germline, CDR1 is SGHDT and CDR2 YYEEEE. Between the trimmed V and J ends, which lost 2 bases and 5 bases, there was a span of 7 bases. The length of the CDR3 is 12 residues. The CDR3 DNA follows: TGTGCCAGCAGCTTACAGGTAACTGAAGCTTTCCTT. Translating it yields CASSLQVTEAFL.

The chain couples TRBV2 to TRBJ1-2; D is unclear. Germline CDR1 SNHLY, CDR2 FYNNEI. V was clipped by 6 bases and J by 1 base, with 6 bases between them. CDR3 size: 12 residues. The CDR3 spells CASSRFNYGYTF. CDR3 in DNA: TGTGCCAGCAGCCGATTTAACTATGGCTACACCTTC. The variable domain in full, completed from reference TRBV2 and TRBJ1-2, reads EPEVTQTPSHQVTQMGQEVILRCVPISNHLYFYWYRQILGQKVEFLVSFYNNEISEKSEIFDDQFSVERPDGSNFTLKIRSTKLEDSAMYFCASSRFNYGYTFGSGTRLTVV.

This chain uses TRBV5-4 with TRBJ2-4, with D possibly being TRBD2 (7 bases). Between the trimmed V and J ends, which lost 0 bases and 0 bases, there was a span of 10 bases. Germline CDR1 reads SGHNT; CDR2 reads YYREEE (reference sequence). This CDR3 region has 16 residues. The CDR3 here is CASSLAGGIAKNIQYF. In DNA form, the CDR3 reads TGTGCCAGCAGCTTGGCGGGGGGCATAGCCAAAAACATTCAGTACTTC.